The present T cell receptor (beta chain) was sequenced within a study of T cell responses to AZD1222 COVID-19 vaccine. General observations from the study: After two AZD1222 doses, spike-specific TCR breadth and depth rose versus day 0. Unmutated regions of variants are reportedly targeted by nearly half of spike-specific TCRs. The repertoires were collected only after the peak T cell response.

Of note for this clone: The antigen is unknown.

Trimming pared 6 bases from V and 7 bases from J, leaving 28 bases between. The germline CDR1 and CDR2 sequences are MNHEY and SMNVEV (reference sequence). This CDR3 spans 17 amino acids. Profiled with immunoSEQ multiplex PCR; TCRdb holds only in-frame clones, not every one. The data contain some 180,000 clones, roughly 92% of them singletons. This specimen was peripheral blood, taken on day 0 of AZD1222 vaccination. The clonotype originates from an adult in good health. The chain joins TRBV27 to TRBJ2-7, with D hard to call. Here the CDR3 DNA reads TGTGCCAGCAGCCGAAGGACGCTAGACGGACGTAGATTGGAGCAGTACTTC. Protein: CASSRRTLDGRRLEQYF.